This T cell receptor (beta chain) was identified in a study of T cell responses to AZD1222 COVID-19 vaccine. Second-dose timings of about 4 or about 12 weeks were pooled. Germline CDR1 and CDR2: MDHEN and SYDVKM. V lost 2 bases and J lost 6, with 11 bases in between. The CDR3 spans 14 residues. This table comes from immunoSEQ multiplex PCR, and its TCRdb copy is limited to in-frame clones, with some not included. The sample lists 150,000 or so clones, around 92% occurring once. The sample here was peripheral blood, taken 28 days after the second AZD1222 dose. The origin of this receptor is an adult who received the AZD1222 COVID-19 vaccine. The chain employs TRBV28 and TRBJ1-5; D unclear. The CDR3 reads CASSLVGSGQPQHF. The CDR3 DNA reads TGTGCCAGCAGTTTAGTGGGGAGTGGTCAGCCCCAGCATTTT. Full variable domain (remainder filled in from reference TRBV28 and TRBJ1-5): DVKVTQSSRYLVKRTGEKVFLECVQDMDHENMFWYRQDPGLGLRLIYFSYDVKMKEKGDIPEGYSVSREKKERFSLILESASTNQTSMYLCASSLVGSGQPQHFGDGTRLSIL.